A single sample gave rise to the 7 T cell receptor beta chains below, sequenced in a study of spatial heterogeneity in lung cancer. Study findings and constraints: Tumoral mutation counts were tracked by counts of expanded intratumoral alpha and beta TCRs.

Their recognized antigens are unknown. One entry per CDR3 protein, called by TCRdb with MiXCR from the 5' RACE reads. The sample contains roughly 9,000 distinct CDR3 sequences, about 6% of which appear only once. The sample's time point: sample taken at primary tumor resection. The sample consisted of lung tumor tissue, taken at surgery. The receptor source for this set is a male donor with early-stage non-small cell lung cancer.

This clonotype was observed at least ten times. One end of the junction varies from germline; a read error may be responsible. The chain carries TRBV7-9 and TRBJ2-2; D is unclear. CDR3 length equals 14 residues. Per the germline V gene, CDR1 is SEHNR and CDR2 is FQNEAQ (reference sequence). Here the CDR3 reads CASRDGPNPGELFF. For the CDR3, the DNA is TGTGCCAGCAGAGACGGGCCGAACCCCGGGGAGCTGTTTTTT.

This clonotype was seen at least ten times. The chain joins TRBV6-6 to TRBJ1-3; 9 nucleotides match TRBD1. The germline gives CDR1 MNHNY, CDR2 SVGAGI (reference sequence). The CDR3 is made up of 14 amino acids. V lost 5 bases and J lost 2; bases outside the gene matches: 1. The CDR3 sequence: CASSGQGTGNTIYF. In nucleotides, the CDR3 is TGTGCCAGCAGTGGACAGGGGACTGGAAACACCATATATTTT.

Ten or more counts support this clonotype. The chain uses TRBV6-1 and TRBJ2-7; tentatively, D is TRBD1 (6 bases). Trimming removed 4 bases at V and 4 bases at J, with 14 bases between. Germline V lookup: CDR1 MNHNS, CDR2 SASEGT. This CDR3 contains 14 residues. Written as DNA, the CDR3 is TGTGCCAGCAGTGTTGAGGCAGGGACATACGAGCAGTACGTC. This gives the protein CASSVEAGTYEQYV.

This clonotype occurred many times. The chain couples TRBV19 to TRBJ1-5; D remains unclear. From germline, CDR1 is LNHDA and CDR2 SQIVND (reference sequence). CDR3 size: 13 residues. Trimming took off 2 bases at V and 6 bases at J, with 8 bases between the two ends. The CDR3 region has the DNA TGTGCCAGTAGTATACCCGGACCTCAGCCCCAGCATTTT. Its protein product is CASSIPGPQPQHF.

This clonotype is deemed medium-sized. The chain uses TRBV5-1 and TRBJ2-1; 10 nucleotides match TRBD2. This CDR3 contains 17 residues. J was trimmed by 8 bases and V by 1 base; bases with no gene match: 12. CDR1 SGHRS and CDR2 YFSETQ come from the germline V gene. CDR3 DNA: TGCGCCAGCAGCTTGCCTCCAGCGGGAGGGCCGGTGGATGAGCAGTTCTTC. Its protein product is CASSLPPAGGPVDEQFF.

This clonotype qualifies as medium-sized. The J gene is TRBJ1-4, the V gene TRBV10-3, with a possible D match to TRBD1 (5 bases). With 0 bases removed from V and 8 bases from J, the gap between germline ends came to 16 bases. Germline V lookup: CDR1 ENHRY, CDR2 SYGVKD. This CDR3 spans 16 amino acids. Here the CDR3 DNA reads TGTGCCATCAGTGAGTCGGAGTCCGGGGCGAGGGAAAAACTGTTTTTT. The encoded protein is CAISESESGAREKLFF.

This chain joins TRBV3-1 and TRBJ2-2; D is undetermined. This CDR3 contains 14 residues. Trimming removed 1 base at V and 4 bases at J, with 7 bases between. Germline-derived CDR1 and CDR2 are LGHDT and YNNKEL (reference sequence). The CDR3 spells CASSQVRGTGELFF. CDR3 coding DNA: TGTGCCAGCAGCCAAGTTCGAGGCACCGGGGAGCTGTTTTTT.